Each of the 32 T cell receptor beta chains below was sequenced from the same sample in a study of regulatory T cells. Study-wide findings and caveats: Hydrophobic residues at CDR3 positions 6 and 7 were enriched in conventional CD4+ T cells of CD3G-deficient patients.

The antigens for these receptors are not known. The PCR used 52 TRBV and 13 TRBJ primers. TCRdb keeps only in-frame clones here, not all; method: immunoSEQ multiplex PCR. The table records about 35,000 clones, roughly 90% of them present only once. Sequencing was carried out using conventional CD4+ T cells sorted from blood. The receptors here all came from a young adult with CD3G deficiency.

The V and J genes are TRBV5-1 and TRBJ2-6, with D hard to call. This CDR3 contains 17 residues. Germline CDR1 SGHRS, CDR2 YFSETQ. The V and J ends lost 4 bases and 0 bases respectively, with 14 bases between them. The CDR3: CASSQGFFSSGANVLTF. In DNA form, the CDR3 reads TGCGCCAGCAGCCAAGGGTTTTTTAGCTCTGGGGCCAACGTCCTGACTTTC.

V and J are TRBV5-1 and TRBJ2-3; D call uncertain. V lost 0 bases and J lost 2, with 7 bases in between. CDR1 is SGHRS and CDR2 is YFSETQ in the germline V gene. This CDR3 is 14 amino acids long. The CDR3 is CASSLAGHTDTQYF. Written as DNA, the CDR3 is TGCGCCAGCAGCTTGGCAGGCCACACAGATACGCAGTATTTT.

This clone was detected only once. V and J are TRBV6-6 and TRBJ1-1; no definite D call. Germline V gene lookup returns CDR1 MNHNY and CDR2 SVGAGI (reference sequence). The CDR3 extends over 13 amino acids. V was pared by 0 bases and J by 6 bases, with 8 bases between. In nucleotides, the CDR3 is TGTGCCAGCAGTTACTCGGAGATTTCTGAAGCTTTCTTT. It is translated as CASSYSEISEAFF.

The V call is TRBV7-9, the J call TRBJ1-1, with unresolved D. V lost 2 bases to trimming and J lost 2 bases, with 9 bases between them. Germline CDR1 is SEHNR and CDR2 is FQNEAQ (reference sequence). The CDR3 consists of 14 residues. CDR3: CASSLSQLNTEAFF. DNA of the CDR3: TGTGCCAGCAGCTTATCCCAGCTTAACACTGAAGCTTTCTTT. Full variable domain (rest looked up from reference TRBV7-9 and TRBJ1-1): DTGVSQNPRHKITKRGQNVTFRCDPISEHNRLYWYRQTLGQGPEFLTYFQNEAQLEKSRLLSDRFSAERPKGSFSTLEIQRTEQGDSAMYLCASSLSQLNTEAFFGQGTRLTVV.

CDR3 region: CASSFGQGYEQYF. The CDR3 nucleotides are TGTGCCAGCAGCTTTGGACAGGGGTACGAGCAGTACTTC. The rearrangement links TRBV7-8 to TRBJ2-7, with 9 bases lining up with TRBD1. Trimming took 3 bases from V and 4 from J; bases not matched to a gene: 1. The CDR3 consists of 13 residues. Germline CDR1 reads SGHVS; CDR2 reads FQNEAQ.

The J gene is TRBJ2-7, the V gene TRBV30, with TRBD1 identical over 7 bases. The CDR3 has 13 amino acids. Looked up from germline, CDR1 is GTSNPN and CDR2 is SVGIG (reference sequence). CDR3 region: CARRTGEFDEQYF. Here the CDR3 DNA reads TGTGCTAGGCGGACAGGTGAGTTTGACGAGCAGTACTTC.

This sequence joins TRBV28 and TRBJ2-7, with TRBD1 matching over 7 bases. J was trimmed by 1 base and V by 6 bases; bases with no gene match: 9. The V gene's germline CDR1 is MDHEN and CDR2 SYDVKM. This CDR3 has 15 amino acids. Here the CDR3 DNA reads TGTGCCAGCAGCGGTCGTAGGACAGGATCCTACGAGCAGTACTTC. Amino acid sequence: CASSGRRTGSYEQYF.

The V call is TRBV7-9, the J call TRBJ2-3; 13 nucleotides align to TRBD2. V gave up 1 base and J gave up 7 bases; unmatched junction bases: 2. The germline V gene encodes CDR1 SEHNR and CDR2 FQNEAQ (reference sequence). There are 15 residues in the CDR3. Here the CDR3 reads CASSLGGTSGNTQYF. As DNA, the CDR3 is TGTGCCAGCAGCTTAGGTGGGACTAGCGGGAATACGCAGTATTTT.

The chain recombines TRBV28 with TRBJ1-2, with 7 positions matching TRBD1. The CDR3 runs to 12 residues. Germline V gives CDR1 MDHEN, CDR2 SYDVKM. J lost 8 bases, V lost 4 bases, and 4 bases had no gene match. CDR3: CASSSGGGGYTF. CDR3 coding DNA: TGTGCCAGCAGTTCAGGGGGGGGCGGCTACACCTTC.

The chain has TRBV11-2 and TRBJ1-1; 7 bases fit TRBD1. With 4 bases clipped from V and 3 bases from J, the junction kept 11 bases outside the gene matches. Germline lookup yields CDR1 SGHAT and CDR2 FQNNGV. The CDR3 is 16 residues long. CDR3 in DNA: TGTGCCAGCAGCTCAACTATCAGGGGGAAAGACACTGAAGCTTTCTTT. This encodes CASSSTIRGKDTEAFF.

The chain recombines TRBV28 with TRBJ1-2; D gene uncertain. The CDR3 covers 17 residues. The germline gives CDR1 MDHEN, CDR2 SYDVKM. The germline V and J ends were trimmed by 5 bases and 8 bases, with 27 bases remaining between them. The CDR3 sequence: CASSPISQIGHQGGYTF. The DNA of the CDR3 is TGTGCCAGCAGTCCCATTTCACAAATCGGGCACCAAGGGGGCTACACCTTC.

The CDR3 DNA follows: TGTGCCAGCTCCCCAGGTAGTTTCTACGAGCAGTACTTC. Encoded protein: CASSPGSFYEQYF. This chain joins TRBV18 and TRBJ2-7; D is unclear. The CDR3 sequence is 13 residues long. Germline CDR1 KGHSH, CDR2 LQKENI. Trimming removed 6 bases from V and 3 bases from J, with 12 bases in between.

This chain links TRBV7-9 with TRBJ2-7; D unresolved. The CDR3 is made up of 12 amino acids. Germline-derived CDR1 and CDR2 are SEHNR and FQNEAQ (reference sequence). V was clipped by 2 bases and J by 6 bases, with 8 bases between them. The CDR3 is CASSLLGFEQYF. DNA of the CDR3: TGTGCCAGCAGCTTACTGGGATTCGAGCAGTACTTC.

The rearrangement uses TRBV11-2 and TRBJ2-7; D is ambiguous. V dropped 3 bases and J dropped 7 bases, with 13 bases sitting between them. The germline V gene has CDR1 SGHAT and CDR2 FQNNGV. This CDR3 spans 13 amino acids. In DNA, the CDR3 is TGTGCCAGCAGCTTCAACCCCTCGGGTGAGCAGTACTTC. Protein product: CASSFNPSGEQYF. Together with reference TRBV11-2 and TRBJ2-7, the CDR3 gives the full variable domain: EAGVAQSPRYKIIEKRQSVAFWCNPISGHATLYWYQQILGQGPKLLIQFQNNGVVDDSQLPKDRFSAERLKGVDSTLKIQPAKLEDSAVYLCASSFNPSGEQYFGPGTRLTVT.

The gene calls are TRBV10-3 and TRBJ2-7, with TRBD1 identical over 7 bases. The CDR3 is 13 residues long. Per germline, CDR1 ENHRY and CDR2 SYGVKD. V was pared by 6 bases and J by 5 bases, with 7 bases of the junction left unmatched. The CDR3: CAISRQGGHEQYF. The CDR3 region has the DNA TGTGCCATCAGCCGACAGGGTGGCCACGAGCAGTACTTC.

The chain couples TRBV21-1 to TRBJ2-7; TRBD2, the table's D call, was not compared with the DNA. TRBV21-1 is recorded as a pseudogene. The CDR3 sequence is 13 residues long. This chain's CDR3 is CASSTPLPYEQYF. Here the CDR3 DNA reads TGTGCCAGCAGCACCCCACTTCCCTACGAGCAGTACTTC.

This chain connects TRBV28 to TRBJ2-7; unclear D gene. Germline assignment: CDR1 MDHEN and CDR2 SYDVKM. Trimming pared 4 bases from V and 6 bases from J, leaving 7 bases between. The CDR3 consists of 11 residues. DNA of the CDR3: TGTGCCAGCAGTTCAAGGTTCGAGCAGTACTTC. It specifies CASSSRFEQYF.

The chain joins TRBV28 to TRBJ1-2, with D unresolved. The V and J ends lost 8 bases and 1 base respectively, with 11 bases between them. The CDR3 is 13 amino acids. CDR1 is MDHEN, CDR2 SYDVKM, per germline. The CDR3 is CASSRGSNYGYTF. Here the CDR3 DNA reads TGTGCCAGCTCCCGCGGGAGTAACTATGGCTACACCTTC.

J is TRBJ1-2 and V is TRBV28, with a tentative D call TRBD1 (6 bases). Germline CDR1 and CDR2: MDHEN and SYDVKM. V shed 2 bases and J shed 2 bases, with 9 bases lying between them. CDR3 length: 14 residues. CDR3 protein: CASSLQGSNYGYTF. Here the CDR3 DNA reads TGTGCCAGCAGTTTACAGGGGTCCAACTATGGCTACACCTTC.

The rearrangement uses TRBV6-1 and TRBJ1-2; tentative D call: TRBD1 (6 bases). This CDR3 comprises 15 residues. The germline gives CDR1 MNHNS, CDR2 SASEGT. Trimming removed 5 bases at V and 1 base at J, with 14 bases between. The DNA of the CDR3 is TGTGCCAGCAGTCGTACAGGGAACCATAACTATGGCTACACCTTC. Residues: CASSRTGNHNYGYTF.

As for this clone: The limits of the CDR3 on the DNA are not certain, so only TCRdb's listed CDR3 is given. J is TRBJ2-1 and V is TRBV6-5; the DNA was not used to check the table's D call, TRBD1. The V gene's germline CDR1 is MNHEY and CDR2 SVGAGI. The CDR3 is 15 residues long, counting both termini. This chain's CDR3 is CASSTSDRGLNEQFF.

The CDR3 loop is CASSIGTSGDTQYF. As DNA, the CDR3 is TGTGCCAGTAGTATTGGGACTAGCGGAGATACGCAGTATTTT. This chain joins TRBV19 and TRBJ2-3; 11 nucleotides match TRBD2. V gave up 3 bases and J gave up 5 bases; unmatched junction bases: 1. Per the germline V gene, CDR1 is LNHDA and CDR2 is SQIVND (reference sequence). The CDR3 has 14 residues.

The V gene is TRBV10-3, the J gene TRBJ2-2; 7 bases fit TRBD1. This CDR3 spans 13 amino acids. CDR1 and CDR2 (germline): ENHRY, SYGVKD. The trim removed 10 bases at V and 5 bases at J, leaving 7 bases unmatched. The CDR3 is CASTRGSTGELFF. The CDR3 DNA is TGTGCCAGCACCAGGGGGTCTACCGGGGAGCTGTTTTTT.

This clone was found a few times. The chain links TRBV6-1 to TRBJ1-5, with D possibly TRBD1 on 6 matching bases. The CDR3 spans 15 residues. Germline V gives CDR1 MNHNS, CDR2 SASEGT. V lost 6 bases and J lost 4, with 16 bases in between. The CDR3 region has the DNA TGTGCCAGCAGCGCTTACAGGGCTGGGAATCAGCCCCAGCATTTT. Translation gives CASSAYRAGNQPQHF.

This chain uses TRBV28 with TRBJ2-7; a weak D match, TRBD1 (6 bases). Germline CDR1 MDHEN, CDR2 SYDVKM. This CDR3 region has 16 residues. Trimming cost V 1 base and J 7 bases, with 20 bases left between them. The DNA of the CDR3 is TGTGCCAGCAGTTTATCTCGGGACAAGGGAAGTAGGGAGCAGTACTTC. Translation: CASSLSRDKGSREQYF. The full variable domain, in which reference TRBV28 and TRBJ2-7 provide the parts outside the CDR3, is DVKVTQSSRYLVKRTGEKVFLECVQDMDHENMFWYRQDPGLGLRLIYFSYDVKMKEKGDIPEGYSVSREKKERFSLILESASTNQTSMYLCASSLSRDKGSREQYFGPGTRLTVT.

The rearrangement links TRBV28 to TRBJ1-2; D is uncertain. This CDR3 contains 14 residues. The V gene's germline CDR1 is MDHEN and CDR2 SYDVKM. The germline V and J ends were trimmed by 3 bases and 2 bases, with 10 bases remaining between them. The CDR3 DNA is TGTGCCAGCAGTTTGGACGGAATGAACTATGGCTACACCTTC. As protein: CASSLDGMNYGYTF.

The chain joins TRBV28 to TRBJ2-7, with 10 bases aligning to TRBD1. Germline V gene lookup returns CDR1 MDHEN and CDR2 SYDVKM. V lost 4 bases, J lost 7 bases, and 10 bases stayed unmatched. The CDR3 is 15 residues long. CDR3 sequence: CASSSSGTGEGEQYF. The CDR3 DNA reads TGTGCCAGCAGTTCCTCCGGGACAGGGGAGGGGGAGCAGTACTTC.

This clone was observed a single time. Other DNA sequences in this specimen translate into the identical CDR3. V gene TRBV28 combines with J gene TRBJ2-7; a possible D gene is TRBD1 (6 bases). Germline CDR1 MDHEN, CDR2 SYDVKM. The CDR3 runs 13 residues. V was clipped by 2 bases and J by 4 bases, with 9 bases between them. The CDR3 region has the DNA TGTGCCAGCAGTTTAGGACAGTCATACGAGCAGTACTTC. It specifies CASSLGQSYEQYF.

This chain joins TRBV5-1 and TRBJ2-5; TRBD1 matches at 8 bases. Per germline, CDR1 SGHRS and CDR2 YFSETQ. This CDR3 has 15 residues. The trim removed 0 bases at V and 3 bases at J, leaving 4 bases unmatched. CDR3 DNA sequence: TGCGCCAGCAGCTTGGGCGGGACAGGAAAAGAGACCCAGTACTTC. Its protein is CASSLGGTGKETQYF.

V usage is TRBV19 and J usage is TRBJ1-2, with D perhaps TRBD1 (5 bases). V lost 5 bases, J lost 10 bases, and 14 bases lay in between. In germline, CDR1 is LNHDA, CDR2 SQIVND (reference sequence). The CDR3 extends over 12 amino acids. This chain's CDR3 is CASSPRDGLYTF. CDR3 nucleotide sequence: TGTGCCAGTAGTCCCCGGGACGGTCTCTACACCTTC.

The J gene is TRBJ2-7, the V gene TRBV27; tentative D call: TRBD2 (6 bases). CDR1 MNHEY and CDR2 SMNVEV come from the germline V gene (reference sequence). This CDR3 has 14 amino acids. Trimming took off 6 bases at V and 7 bases at J, with 19 bases between the two ends. The CDR3 coding sequence is TGTGCCAGCAGCGGGGCGGGACCGACCGGAGAGCAGTACTTC. It translates to CASSGAGPTGEQYF.

This clone was recorded once. CDR3 nucleotide sequence: TGTGCCAGCAGAGGGTGGGGAGGGAGTGACTATGGCTACACCTTC. Its translation is CASRGWGGSDYGYTF. The rearrangement links TRBV28 to TRBJ1-2; D is undetermined. V was clipped by 6 bases and J by 3 bases, with 17 bases between them. CDR3 length: 15 residues. CDR1 is MDHEN, CDR2 SYDVKM, per germline.